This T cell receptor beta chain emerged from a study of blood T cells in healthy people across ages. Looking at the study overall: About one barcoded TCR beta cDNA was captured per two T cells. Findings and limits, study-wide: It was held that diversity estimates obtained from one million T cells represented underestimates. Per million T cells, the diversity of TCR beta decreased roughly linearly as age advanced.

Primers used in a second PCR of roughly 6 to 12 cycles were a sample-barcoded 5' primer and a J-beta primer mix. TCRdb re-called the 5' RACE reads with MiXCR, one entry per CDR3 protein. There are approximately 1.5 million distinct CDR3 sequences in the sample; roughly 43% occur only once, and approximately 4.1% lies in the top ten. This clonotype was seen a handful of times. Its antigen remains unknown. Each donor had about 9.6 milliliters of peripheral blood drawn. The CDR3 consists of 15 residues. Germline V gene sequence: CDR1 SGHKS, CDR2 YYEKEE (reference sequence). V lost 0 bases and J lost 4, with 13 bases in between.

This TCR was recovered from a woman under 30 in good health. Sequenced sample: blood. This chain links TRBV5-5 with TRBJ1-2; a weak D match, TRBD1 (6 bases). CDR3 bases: TGTGCCAGCAGCTTGGCCGGACAGTCAATCTATGGCTACACCTTC. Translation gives CASSLAGQSIYGYTF.